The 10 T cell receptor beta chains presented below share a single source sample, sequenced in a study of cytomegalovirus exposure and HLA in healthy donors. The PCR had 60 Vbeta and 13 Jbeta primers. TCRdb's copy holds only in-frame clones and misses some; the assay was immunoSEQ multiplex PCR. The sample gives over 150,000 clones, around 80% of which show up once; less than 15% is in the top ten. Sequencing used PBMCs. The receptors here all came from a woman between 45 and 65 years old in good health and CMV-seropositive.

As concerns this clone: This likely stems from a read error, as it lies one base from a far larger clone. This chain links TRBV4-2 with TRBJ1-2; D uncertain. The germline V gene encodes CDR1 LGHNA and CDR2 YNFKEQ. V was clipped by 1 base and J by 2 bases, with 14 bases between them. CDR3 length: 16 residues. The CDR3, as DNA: TGTGCCAGCAGCCAAGTTGTGAGGGATCCGAACTATGGCTACACCTTC. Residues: CASSQVVRDPNYGYTF.

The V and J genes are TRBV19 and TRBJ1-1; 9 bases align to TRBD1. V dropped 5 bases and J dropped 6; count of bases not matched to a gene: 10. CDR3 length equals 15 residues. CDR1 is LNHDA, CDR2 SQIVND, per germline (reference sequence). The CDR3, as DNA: TGTGCCAGTAGTTCCGGGACAGGGAATAGGGCTGAAGCTTTCTTT. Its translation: CASSSGTGNRAEAFF.

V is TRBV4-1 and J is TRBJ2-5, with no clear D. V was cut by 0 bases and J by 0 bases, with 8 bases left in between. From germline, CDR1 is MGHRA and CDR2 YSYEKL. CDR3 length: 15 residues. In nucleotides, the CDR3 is TGCGCCAGCAGCCAAGATGGCAAGTACCAAGAGACCCAGTACTTC. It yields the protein CASSQDGKYQETQYF.

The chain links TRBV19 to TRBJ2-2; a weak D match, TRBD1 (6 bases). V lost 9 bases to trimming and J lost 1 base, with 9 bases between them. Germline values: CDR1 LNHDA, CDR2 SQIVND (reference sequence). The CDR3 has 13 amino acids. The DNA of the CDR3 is TGTGCCAGCCGGGACAAGAACACCGGGGAGCTGTTTTTT. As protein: CASRDKNTGELFF.

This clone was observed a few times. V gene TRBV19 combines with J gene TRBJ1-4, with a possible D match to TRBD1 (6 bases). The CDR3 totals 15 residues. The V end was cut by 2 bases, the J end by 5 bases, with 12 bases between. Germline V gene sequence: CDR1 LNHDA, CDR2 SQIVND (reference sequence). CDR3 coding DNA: TGTGCCAGTAGTATATCTCCAGGGGCGAATGAAAAACTGTTTTTT. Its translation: CASSISPGANEKLFF.

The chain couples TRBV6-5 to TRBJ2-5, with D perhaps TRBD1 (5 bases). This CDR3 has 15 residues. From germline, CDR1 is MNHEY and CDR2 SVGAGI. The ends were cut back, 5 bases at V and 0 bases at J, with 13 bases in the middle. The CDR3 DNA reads TGTGCCAGCAGTCCTCATCAGGGCTACCAAGAGACCCAGTACTTC. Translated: CASSPHQGYQETQYF.

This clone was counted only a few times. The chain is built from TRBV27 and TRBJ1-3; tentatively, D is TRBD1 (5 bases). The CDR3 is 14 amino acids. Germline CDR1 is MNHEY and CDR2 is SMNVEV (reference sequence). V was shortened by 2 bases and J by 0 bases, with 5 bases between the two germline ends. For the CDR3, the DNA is TGTGCCAGCAGTTTAAGGGGCTCTGGAAACACCATATATTTT. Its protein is CASSLRGSGNTIYF.

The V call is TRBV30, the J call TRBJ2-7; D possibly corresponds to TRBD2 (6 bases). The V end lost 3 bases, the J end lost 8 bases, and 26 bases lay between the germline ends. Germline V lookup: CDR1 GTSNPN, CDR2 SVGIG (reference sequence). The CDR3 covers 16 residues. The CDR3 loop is CAWSPNRNRGLFQQYF. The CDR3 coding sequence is TGTGCCTGGAGCCCAAACCGTAACCGGGGACTCTTTCAGCAGTACTTC.

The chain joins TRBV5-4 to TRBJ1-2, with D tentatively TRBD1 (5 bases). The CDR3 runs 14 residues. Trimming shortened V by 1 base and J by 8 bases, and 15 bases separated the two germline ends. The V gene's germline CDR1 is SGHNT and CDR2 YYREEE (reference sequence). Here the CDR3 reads CASSLLDNQWGYTF. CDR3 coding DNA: TGTGCCAGCAGCTTGCTGGACAATCAATGGGGCTACACCTTC.

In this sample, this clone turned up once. CDR3 sequence: CASSLVRNRGPHEQYF. CDR3 sequence (DNA): TGTGCCAGCAGCTTAGTTCGGAACAGGGGGCCCCACGAGCAGTACTTC. This chain links TRBV11-2 with TRBJ2-7; 9 bases are shared with TRBD1. V was pared by 1 base and J by 5 bases, with 9 bases of the junction left unmatched. The CDR3 covers 16 residues. Germline V lookup: CDR1 SGHAT, CDR2 FQNNGV.